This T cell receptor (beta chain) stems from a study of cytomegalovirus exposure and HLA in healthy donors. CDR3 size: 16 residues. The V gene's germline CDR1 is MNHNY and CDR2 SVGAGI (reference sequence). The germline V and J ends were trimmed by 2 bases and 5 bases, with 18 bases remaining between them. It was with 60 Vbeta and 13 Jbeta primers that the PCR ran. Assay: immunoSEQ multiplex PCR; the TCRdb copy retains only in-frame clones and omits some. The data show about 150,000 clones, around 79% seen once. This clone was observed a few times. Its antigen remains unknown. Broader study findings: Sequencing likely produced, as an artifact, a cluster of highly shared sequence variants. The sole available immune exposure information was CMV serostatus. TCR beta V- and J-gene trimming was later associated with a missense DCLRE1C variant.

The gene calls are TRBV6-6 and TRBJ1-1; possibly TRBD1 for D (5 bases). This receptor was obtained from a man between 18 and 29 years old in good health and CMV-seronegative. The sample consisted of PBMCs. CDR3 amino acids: CASSYDNRRGYTEAFF. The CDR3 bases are TGTGCCAGCAGTTACGATAACCGGCGGGGGTATACTGAAGCTTTCTTT.